What follows are 10 T cell receptor beta chains derived from one specimen sequenced in a study of cytomegalovirus exposure and HLA in healthy donors. Use of 60 Vbeta and 13 Jbeta primers characterized the PCR. Using immunoSEQ multiplex PCR, the repertoire was profiled, and TCRdb retains in-frame clones only, with some absent. The repertoire holds approximately 160,000 clones, with roughly two thirds as singletons. The sample was PBMCs. The receptors were gathered from a woman aged 40-49 years in good health and CMV-seropositive.

This chain joins TRBV5-1 and TRBJ2-3; the D gene is possibly TRBD1 (6 bases). Deletions cut 0 bases from V and 1 base from J, with 9 bases between. This CDR3 spans 15 amino acids. Germline V gives CDR1 SGHRS, CDR2 YFSETQ. The CDR3: CASSLVEGGTDTQYF. The CDR3 bases are TGCGCCAGCAGCTTGGTTGAGGGGGGCACAGATACGCAGTATTTT.

The chain carries TRBV5-1 and TRBJ2-7; D is unclear. Germline CDR1 SGHRS, CDR2 YFSETQ. The CDR3 length is 13 residues. V was trimmed by 0 bases and J by 7 bases, leaving 11 bases between them. The CDR3 coding sequence is TGCGCCAGCAGCTTGGATCCCCAGTTGGAGCAGTACTTC. Translated, it gives CASSLDPQLEQYF.

In DNA, the CDR3 is TGTGCCAGCAGTTCACGGGGGAACACTGAAGCTTTCTTT. This sequence encodes CASSSRGNTEAFF. The rearrangement links TRBV28 to TRBJ1-1; D remains unclear. V was shortened by 4 bases and J by 1 base, with 7 bases between the two germline ends. Looked up from germline, CDR1 is MDHEN and CDR2 is SYDVKM. CDR3 length: 13 residues.

In nucleotides, the CDR3 is TGTGCCAGCAGTCCCACACTAGCGGGAGGGCCCGGCGAGCAGTACTTC. Translation: CASSPTLAGGPGEQYF. The rearrangement links TRBV2 to TRBJ2-7; 13 bases match TRBD2. The length of the CDR3 is 16 residues. Germline trimming cut 5 bases from V and 6 bases from J; bases unmatched to any gene: 10. The germline gives CDR1 SNHLY, CDR2 FYNNEI.

V is TRBV7-9 and J is TRBJ1-3; D not certain. V lost 7 bases and J lost 6, with 7 bases in between. The CDR3 runs 11 residues. The germline gives CDR1 SEHNR, CDR2 FQNEAQ (reference sequence). As DNA, the CDR3 is TGTGCCAGCATGAGCCTAAACACCATATATTTT. This sequence encodes CASMSLNTIYF.

This clone has more than one count but fewer than ten. The V call is TRBV28, the J call TRBJ1-2; 8 nucleotides align to TRBD1. This CDR3 has 16 amino acids. Germline V gene sequence: CDR1 MDHEN, CDR2 SYDVKM. J gave up 3 bases and V 7 bases, and 13 bases lay outside the gene matches. Here the CDR3 DNA reads TGTGCCAGCACCGGACAGGGCTCCCCTCGGGACTATGGCTACACCTTC. Translated: CASTGQGSPRDYGYTF.

This clone was seen a handful of times. This chain joins TRBV28 and TRBJ2-1, with 12 bases fitting TRBD2. The length of the CDR3 is 17 residues. With 7 bases clipped from V and 0 bases from J, the junction kept 7 bases outside the gene matches. The germline CDR1 and CDR2 sequences are MDHEN and SYDVKM. This CDR3 is CASIGLAGGASYNEQFF. The DNA for the CDR3 is TGTGCCAGCATTGGGCTAGCGGGAGGGGCCTCCTACAATGAGCAGTTCTTC.

V and J are TRBV7-2 and TRBJ2-2; the D gene is possibly TRBD2 (5 bases). V gave up 5 bases and J gave up 0 bases, with 13 bases separating them. The CDR3 length is 16 residues. From germline, CDR1 is SGHTA and CDR2 FQGNSA. CDR3 in DNA: TGTGCCAGCAGCCTGTTGCGGGCCACGAACACCGGGGAGCTGTTTTTT. It codes for CASSLLRATNTGELFF.

The sample holds a few counts of this clone. The chain recombines TRBV7-2 with TRBJ2-5, with 8 bases identical to TRBD2. The V segment lost 1 base and the J segment 4 bases; nucleotides outside the gene matches: 2. This CDR3 has 14 residues. Germline lookup yields CDR1 SGHTA and CDR2 FQGNSA. CDR3 in DNA: TGTGCCAGCAGCTTAGTCGCGGGGGGAGAGACCCAGTACTTC. Its protein is CASSLVAGGETQYF.

This chain links TRBV6-1 with TRBJ2-3; 8 bases map to TRBD2. The germline CDR1 and CDR2 sequences are MNHNS and SASEGT. The CDR3 length is 17 residues. Trimming took 4 bases from V and 6 from J; bases not matched to a gene: 15. The CDR3 nucleotides read TGTGCCAGCAGTGCCTCTCCGGGACTAGAAAGGGGGGATACGCAGTATTTT. Encoded protein: CASSASPGLERGDTQYF.